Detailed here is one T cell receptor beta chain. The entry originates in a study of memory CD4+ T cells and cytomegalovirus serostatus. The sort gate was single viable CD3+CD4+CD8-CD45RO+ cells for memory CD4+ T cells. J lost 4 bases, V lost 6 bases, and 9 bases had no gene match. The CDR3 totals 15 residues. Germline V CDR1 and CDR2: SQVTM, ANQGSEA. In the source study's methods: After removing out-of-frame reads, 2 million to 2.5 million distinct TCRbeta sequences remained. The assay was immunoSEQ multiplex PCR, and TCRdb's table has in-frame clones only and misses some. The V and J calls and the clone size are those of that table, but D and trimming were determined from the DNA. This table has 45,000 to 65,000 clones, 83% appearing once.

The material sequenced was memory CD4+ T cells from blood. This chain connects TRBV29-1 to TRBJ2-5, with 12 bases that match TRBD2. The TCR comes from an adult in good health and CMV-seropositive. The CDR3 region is CSVAILAGGRETQYF. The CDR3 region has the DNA TGCAGCGTCGCTATACTAGCGGGAGGTAGAGAGACCCAGTACTTC. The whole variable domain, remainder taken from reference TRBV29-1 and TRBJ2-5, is SAVISQKPSRDICQRGTSLTIQCQVDSQVTMMFWYRQQPGQSLTLIATANQGSEATYESGFVIDKFPISRPNLTFSTLTVSNMSPEDSSIYLCSVAILAGGRETQYFGPGTRLLVL.